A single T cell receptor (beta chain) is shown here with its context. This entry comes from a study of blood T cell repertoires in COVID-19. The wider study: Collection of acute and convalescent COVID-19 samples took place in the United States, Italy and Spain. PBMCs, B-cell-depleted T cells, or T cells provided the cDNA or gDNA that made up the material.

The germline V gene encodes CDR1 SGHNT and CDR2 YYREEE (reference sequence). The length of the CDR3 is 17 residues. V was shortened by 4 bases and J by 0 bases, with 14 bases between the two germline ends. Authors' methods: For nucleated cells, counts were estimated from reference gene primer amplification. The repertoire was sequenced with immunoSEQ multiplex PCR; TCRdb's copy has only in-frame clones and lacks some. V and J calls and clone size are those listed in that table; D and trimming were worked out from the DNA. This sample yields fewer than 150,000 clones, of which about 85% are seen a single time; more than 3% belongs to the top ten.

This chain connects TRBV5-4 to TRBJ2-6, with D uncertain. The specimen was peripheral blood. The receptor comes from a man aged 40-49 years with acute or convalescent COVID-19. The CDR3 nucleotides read TGTGCCAGCAGCCCCATGGAACTACGCTCTGGGGCCAACGTCCTGACTTTC. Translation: CASSPMELRSGANVLTF.